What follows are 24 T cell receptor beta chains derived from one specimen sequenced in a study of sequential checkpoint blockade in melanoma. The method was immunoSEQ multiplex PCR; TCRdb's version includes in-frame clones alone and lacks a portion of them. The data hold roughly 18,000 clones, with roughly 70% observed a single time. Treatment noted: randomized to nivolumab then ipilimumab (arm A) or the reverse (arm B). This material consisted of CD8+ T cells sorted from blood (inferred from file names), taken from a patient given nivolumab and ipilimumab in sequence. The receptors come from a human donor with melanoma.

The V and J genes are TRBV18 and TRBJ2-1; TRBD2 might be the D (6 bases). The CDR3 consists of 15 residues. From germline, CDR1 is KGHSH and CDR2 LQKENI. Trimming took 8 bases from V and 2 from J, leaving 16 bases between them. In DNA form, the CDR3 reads TGTGCCAGCCCCCCACGACTAGACCCCTACAATGAGCAGTTCTTC. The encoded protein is CASPPRLDPYNEQFF.

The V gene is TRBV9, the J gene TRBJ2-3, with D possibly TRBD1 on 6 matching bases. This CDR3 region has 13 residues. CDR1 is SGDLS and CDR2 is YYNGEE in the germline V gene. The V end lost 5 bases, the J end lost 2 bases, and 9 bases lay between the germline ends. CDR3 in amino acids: CASRGQSTDTQYF. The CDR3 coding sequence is TGTGCCAGCAGAGGACAGTCCACAGATACGCAGTATTTT.

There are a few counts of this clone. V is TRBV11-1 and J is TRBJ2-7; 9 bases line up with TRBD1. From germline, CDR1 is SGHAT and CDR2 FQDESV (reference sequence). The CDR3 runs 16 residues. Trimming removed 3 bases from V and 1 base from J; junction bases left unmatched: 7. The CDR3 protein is CASSFIPGQGSYEQYF. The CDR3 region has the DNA TGTGCCAGCAGCTTCATTCCGGGACAGGGATCCTACGAGCAGTACTTC.

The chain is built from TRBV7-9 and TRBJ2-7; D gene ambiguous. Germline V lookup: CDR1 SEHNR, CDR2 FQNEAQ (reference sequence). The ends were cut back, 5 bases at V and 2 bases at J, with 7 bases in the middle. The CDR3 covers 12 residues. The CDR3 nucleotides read TGTGCCAGCAGCCCCTCGGCCTACGAGCAGTACTTC. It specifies CASSPSAYEQYF.

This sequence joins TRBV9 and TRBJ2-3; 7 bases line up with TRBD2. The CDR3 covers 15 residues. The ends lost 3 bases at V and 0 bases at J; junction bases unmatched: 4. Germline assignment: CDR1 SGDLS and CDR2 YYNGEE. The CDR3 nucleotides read TGTGCCAGCAGCGGGGGGGGGACTAGCACAGATACGCAGTATTTT. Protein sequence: CASSGGGTSTDTQYF.

The CDR3 is CASRQAYEQYF. In DNA, the CDR3 is TGTGCCAGCAGACAAGCCTACGAGCAGTACTTC. The chain employs TRBV6-5 and TRBJ2-7; D not resolved. The CDR3 spans 11 residues. V dropped 6 bases and J dropped 2 bases, with 5 bases sitting between them. Germline assignment: CDR1 MNHEY and CDR2 SVGAGI.

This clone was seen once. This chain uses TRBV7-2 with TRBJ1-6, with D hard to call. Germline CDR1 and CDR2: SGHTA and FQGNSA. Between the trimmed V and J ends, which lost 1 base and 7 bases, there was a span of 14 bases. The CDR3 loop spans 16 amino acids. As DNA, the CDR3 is TGTGCCAGCAGCTTAGGGGCGACGGCAGGCAATTCACCCCTCCACTTT. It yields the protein CASSLGATAGNSPLHF.

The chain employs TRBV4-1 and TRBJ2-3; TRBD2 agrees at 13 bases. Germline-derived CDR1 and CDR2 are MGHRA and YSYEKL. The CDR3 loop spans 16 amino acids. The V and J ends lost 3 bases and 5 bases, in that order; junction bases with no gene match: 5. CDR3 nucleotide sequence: TGCGCCAGCAGCCAGCAACTAGCGGGAGGGGGAGATACGCAGTATTTT. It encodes CASSQQLAGGGDTQYF.

This CDR3 reads CASSPSEITYEQYF. CDR3 DNA: TGTGCCAGCAGCCCGAGCGAGATTACCTACGAGCAGTACTTC. The V gene is TRBV4-2, the J gene TRBJ2-7, with no clear D. Deletions cut 4 bases from V and 2 bases from J, with 12 bases between. In germline, CDR1 is LGHNA, CDR2 YNFKEQ. The CDR3 extends over 14 amino acids.

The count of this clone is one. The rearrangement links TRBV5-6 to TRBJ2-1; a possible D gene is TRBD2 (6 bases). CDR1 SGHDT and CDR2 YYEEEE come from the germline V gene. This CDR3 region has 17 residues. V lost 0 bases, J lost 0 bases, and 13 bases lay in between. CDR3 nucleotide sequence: TGTGCCAGCAGCTTGGACCCCATAGCGGACTCCTACAATGAGCAGTTCTTC. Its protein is CASSLDPIADSYNEQFF. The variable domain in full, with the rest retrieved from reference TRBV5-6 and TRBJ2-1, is DAGVTQSPTHLIKTRGQQVTLRCSPKSGHDTVSWYQQALGQGPQFIFQYYEEEERQRGNFPDRFSGHQFPNYSSELNVNALLLGDSALYLCASSLDPIADSYNEQFFGPGTRLTVL.

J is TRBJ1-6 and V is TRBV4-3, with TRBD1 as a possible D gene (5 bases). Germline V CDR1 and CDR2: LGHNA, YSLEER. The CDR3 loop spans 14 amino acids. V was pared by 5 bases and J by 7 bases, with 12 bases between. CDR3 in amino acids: CASSAGGVNSPLHF. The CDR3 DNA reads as TGCGCCAGCAGCGCCGGGGGGGTGAATTCACCCCTCCACTTT.

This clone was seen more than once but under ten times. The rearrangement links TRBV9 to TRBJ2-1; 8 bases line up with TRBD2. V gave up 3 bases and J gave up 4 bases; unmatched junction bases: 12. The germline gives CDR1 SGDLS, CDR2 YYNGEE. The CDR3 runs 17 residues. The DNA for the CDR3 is TGTGCCAGCAGCGCCGCCGAACTAGCGGTCCTTTACAATGAGCAGTTCTTC. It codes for CASSAAELAVLYNEQFF.

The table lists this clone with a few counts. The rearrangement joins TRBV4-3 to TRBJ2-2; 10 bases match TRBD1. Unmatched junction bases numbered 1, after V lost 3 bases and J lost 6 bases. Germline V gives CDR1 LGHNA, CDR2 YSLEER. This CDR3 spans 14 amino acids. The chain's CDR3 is CASSQTGGSGELFF. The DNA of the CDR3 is TGCGCCAGCAGCCAGACAGGGGGCTCCGGGGAGCTGTTTTTT.

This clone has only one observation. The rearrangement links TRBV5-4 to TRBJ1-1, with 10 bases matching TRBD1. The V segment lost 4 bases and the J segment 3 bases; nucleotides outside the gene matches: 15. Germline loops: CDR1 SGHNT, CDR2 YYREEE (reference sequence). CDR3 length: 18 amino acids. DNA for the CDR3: TGTGCCAGCAGCCGACTAGGGACAGGGGTATTTTGGGACACTGAAGCTTTCTTT. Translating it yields CASSRLGTGVFWDTEAFF.

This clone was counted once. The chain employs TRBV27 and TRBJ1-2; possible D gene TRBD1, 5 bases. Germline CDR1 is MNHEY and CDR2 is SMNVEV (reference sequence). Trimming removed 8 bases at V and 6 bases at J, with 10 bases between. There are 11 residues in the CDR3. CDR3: CASGTGHGYTF. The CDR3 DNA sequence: TGTGCCAGCGGAACAGGCCATGGCTACACCTTC.

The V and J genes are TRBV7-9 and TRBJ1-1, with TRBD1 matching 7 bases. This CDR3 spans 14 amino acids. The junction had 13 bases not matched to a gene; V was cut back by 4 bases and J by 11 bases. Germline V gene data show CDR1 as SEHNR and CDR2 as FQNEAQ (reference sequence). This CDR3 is CASSSPGQTLAAFF. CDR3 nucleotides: TGTGCCAGCAGCTCCCCGGGACAGACCCTTGCTGCTTTCTTT.

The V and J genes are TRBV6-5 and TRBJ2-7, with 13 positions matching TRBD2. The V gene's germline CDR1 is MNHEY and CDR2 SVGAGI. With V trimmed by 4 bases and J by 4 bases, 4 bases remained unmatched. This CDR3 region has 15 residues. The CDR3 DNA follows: TGTGCCAGCAGTTTCGGACTAGCGGGAGATTACGAGCAGTACTTC. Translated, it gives CASSFGLAGDYEQYF.

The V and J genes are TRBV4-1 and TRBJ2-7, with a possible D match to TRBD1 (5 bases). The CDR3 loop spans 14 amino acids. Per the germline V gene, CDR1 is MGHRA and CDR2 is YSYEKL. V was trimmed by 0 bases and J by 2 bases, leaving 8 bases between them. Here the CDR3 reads CASSQDRQTYEQYF. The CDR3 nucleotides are TGCGCCAGCAGCCAAGATCGACAGACCTACGAGCAGTACTTC.

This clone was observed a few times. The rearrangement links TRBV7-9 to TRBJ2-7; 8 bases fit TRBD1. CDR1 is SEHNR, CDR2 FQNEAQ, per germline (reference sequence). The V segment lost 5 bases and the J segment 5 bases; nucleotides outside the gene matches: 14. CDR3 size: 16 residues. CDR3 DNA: TGTGCCAGCAGCCTAACCGGGACAGGCCTCTCGCACGAGCAGTACTTC. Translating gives CASSLTGTGLSHEQYF.

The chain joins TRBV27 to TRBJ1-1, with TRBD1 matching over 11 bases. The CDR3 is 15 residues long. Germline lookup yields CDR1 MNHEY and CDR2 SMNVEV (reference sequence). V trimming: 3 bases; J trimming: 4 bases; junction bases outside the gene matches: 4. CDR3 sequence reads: CASSFTGTGGTEAFF. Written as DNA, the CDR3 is TGTGCCAGCAGTTTTACCGGGACAGGGGGCACTGAAGCTTTCTTT.

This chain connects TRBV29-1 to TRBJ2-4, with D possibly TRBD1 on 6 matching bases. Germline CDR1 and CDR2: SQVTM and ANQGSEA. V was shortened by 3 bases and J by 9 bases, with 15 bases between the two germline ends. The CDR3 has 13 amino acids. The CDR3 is CSVESGDLSIQYF. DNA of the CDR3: TGCAGCGTTGAGTCAGGGGACCTAAGCATTCAGTACTTC.

The CDR3 protein is CASTSTGGIGEKLFF. As DNA, the CDR3 is TGCGCCAGCACTTCGACAGGGGGCATCGGGGAAAAACTGTTTTTT. The chain is built from TRBV4-3 and TRBJ1-4; 10 bases map to TRBD1. The V and J ends lost 7 bases and 8 bases, in that order; junction bases with no gene match: 10. The CDR3 totals 15 residues. The germline V gene has CDR1 LGHNA and CDR2 YSLEER.

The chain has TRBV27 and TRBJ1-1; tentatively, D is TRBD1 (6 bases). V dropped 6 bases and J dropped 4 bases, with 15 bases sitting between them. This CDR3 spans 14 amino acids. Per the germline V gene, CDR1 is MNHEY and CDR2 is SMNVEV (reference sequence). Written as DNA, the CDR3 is TGTGCCAGCAGCCAATATCGGACAGCCACTGAAGCTTTCTTT. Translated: CASSQYRTATEAFF.

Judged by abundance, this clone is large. This chain's CDR3 is CASSSPGQFNEQYF. Here the CDR3 DNA reads TGTGCCAGCAGCTCCCCGGGACAGTTCAACGAGCAGTACTTC. This chain uses TRBV27 with TRBJ2-7; 7 bases line up with TRBD1. The CDR3 covers 14 residues. Germline trimming cut 6 bases from V and 5 bases from J; bases unmatched to any gene: 10. Per germline, CDR1 MNHEY and CDR2 SMNVEV (reference sequence).